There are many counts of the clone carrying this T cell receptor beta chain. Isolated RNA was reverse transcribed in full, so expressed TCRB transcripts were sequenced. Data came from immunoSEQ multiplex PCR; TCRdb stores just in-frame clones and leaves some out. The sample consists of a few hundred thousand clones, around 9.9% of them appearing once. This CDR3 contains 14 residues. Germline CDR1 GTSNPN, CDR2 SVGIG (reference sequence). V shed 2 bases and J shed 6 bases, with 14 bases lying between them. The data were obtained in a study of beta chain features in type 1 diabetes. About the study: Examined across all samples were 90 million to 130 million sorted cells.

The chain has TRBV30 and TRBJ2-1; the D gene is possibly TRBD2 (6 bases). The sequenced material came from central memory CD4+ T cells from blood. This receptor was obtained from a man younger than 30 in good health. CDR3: CAWSTRLGTNEQFF. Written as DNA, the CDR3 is TGTGCCTGGAGTACCCGACTAGGTACCAATGAGCAGTTCTTC.